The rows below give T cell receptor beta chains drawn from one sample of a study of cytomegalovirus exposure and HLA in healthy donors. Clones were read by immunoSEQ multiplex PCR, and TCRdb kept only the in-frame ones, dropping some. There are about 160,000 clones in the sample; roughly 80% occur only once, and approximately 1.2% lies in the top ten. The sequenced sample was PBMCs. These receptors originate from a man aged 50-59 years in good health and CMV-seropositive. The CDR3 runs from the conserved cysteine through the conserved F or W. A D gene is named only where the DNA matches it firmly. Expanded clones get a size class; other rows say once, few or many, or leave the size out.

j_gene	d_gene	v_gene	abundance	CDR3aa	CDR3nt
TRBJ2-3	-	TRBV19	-	CASRERATDTQYF	TGTGCCAGTAGGGAGCGGGCCACAGATACGCAGTATTTT
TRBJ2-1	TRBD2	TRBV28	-	CASSSSGRVYNEQFF	TGTGCCAGCAGCTCAAGCGGGAGGGTCTACAATGAGCAGTTCTTC
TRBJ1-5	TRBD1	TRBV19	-	CASSIWQGAQPQHF	TGTGCCAGTAGTATATGGCAGGGGGCTCAGCCCCAGCATTTT
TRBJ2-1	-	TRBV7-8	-	CASSPGGQVYNEQFF	TGTGCCAGCAGCCCCGGCGGGCAGGTTTACAATGAGCAGTTCTTC
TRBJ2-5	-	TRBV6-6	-	CASSSSLGGGQETQYF	TGTGCCAGCAGTTCCTCTTTAGGGGGGGGTCAAGAGACCCAGTACTTC
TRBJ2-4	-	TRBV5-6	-	CASSTGLVAKNIQYF	TGTGCCAGCTCCACAGGGCTGGTGGCCAAAAACATTCAGTACTTC
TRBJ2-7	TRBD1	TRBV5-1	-	CASSLGGAGGLTYEQYF	TGCGCCAGCAGCTTGGGGGGGGCAGGGGGCCTAACCTACGAGCAGTACTTC
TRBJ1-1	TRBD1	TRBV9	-	CASSVAEGANTEAFF	TGTGCCAGCAGCGTAGCTGAGGGGGCCAACACTGAAGCTTTCTTT
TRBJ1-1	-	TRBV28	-	CASSLFGRRSAEAFF	TGTGCCAGCAGTTTATTCGGCAGAAGGAGCGCTGAAGCTTTCTTT
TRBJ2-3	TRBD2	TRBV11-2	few	CASSGVAGANTDTQYF	TGTGCCAGCAGCGGTGTAGCGGGGGCCAACACAGATACGCAGTATTTT
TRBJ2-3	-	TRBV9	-	CASSVGAGESTDTQYF	TGTGCCAGCAGCGTGGGGGCAGGGGAGAGCACAGATACGCAGTATTTT
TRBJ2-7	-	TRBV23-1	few	CASTHPRVLGSYEQYF	TGCGCCAGCACACACCCCCGGGTGTTGGGCTCCTACGAGCAGTACTTC
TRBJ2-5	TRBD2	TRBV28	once	CASTPSGSQETQYF	TGTGCCAGCACCCCAAGCGGGAGTCAGGAGACCCAGTACTTC
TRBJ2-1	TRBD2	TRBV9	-	CASSRSGNGYNEQFF	TGTGCCAGCAGCCGGAGCGGGAATGGGTACAATGAGCAGTTCTTC
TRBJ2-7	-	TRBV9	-	CASSLAGGAGDEQYF	TGTGCCAGCAGCCTAGCCGGGGGCGCGGGAGACGAGCAGTACTTC
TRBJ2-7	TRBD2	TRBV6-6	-	CATHAGGRGYEQYF	TGTGCCACCCATGCGGGAGGAAGGGGCTACGAGCAGTACTTC
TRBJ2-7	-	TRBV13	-	CASSSFSGVYEQYF	TGTGCCAGCAGCTCGTTTAGCGGAGTCTACGAGCAGTACTTC
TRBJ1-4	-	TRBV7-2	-	CASSPLSATNEKLFF	TGTGCCAGCAGCCCGCTCTCAGCAACTAATGAAAAACTGTTTTTT
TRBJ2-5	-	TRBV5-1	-	CASSQGMETQYF	TGCGCCAGCAGTCAGGGTATGGAGACCCAGTACTTC
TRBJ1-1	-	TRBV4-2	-	CASSQDLMNTEAFF	TGTGCCAGCAGCCAAGATCTAATGAACACTGAAGCTTTCTTT
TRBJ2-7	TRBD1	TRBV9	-	CASSVEEGAEQYF	TGTGCCAGCAGCGTAGAAGAGGGGGCGGAGCAGTACTTC
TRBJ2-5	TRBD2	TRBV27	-	CASSSGLAGLAQYF	TGTGCCAGCAGTTCTGGACTAGCGGGGCTGGCCCAGTACTTC
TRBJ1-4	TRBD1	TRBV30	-	CAWSTGGFGKLFF	TGTGCCTGGAGTACAGGGGGCTTTGGAAAACTGTTTTTT
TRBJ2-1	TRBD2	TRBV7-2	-	CASSLGSGASYNEQFF	TGTGCCAGCAGCTTGGGCAGCGGGGCGTCCTACAATGAGCAGTTCTTC
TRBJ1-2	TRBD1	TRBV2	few	CASRVEQGAQPYGYTF	TGTGCCAGCAGAGTGGAACAGGGGGCTCAACCCTATGGCTACACCTTC
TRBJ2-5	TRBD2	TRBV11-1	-	CASSLLAGGYQETQYF	TGTGCCAGCAGCTTGCTAGCGGGCGGATATCAAGAGACCCAGTACTTC
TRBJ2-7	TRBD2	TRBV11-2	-	CASNGGSTYEQYF	TGTGCCAGCAACGGCGGGAGTACGTACGAGCAGTACTTC
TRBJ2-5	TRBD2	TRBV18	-	CASSRDLADQREQYF	TGTGCCAGCTCTAGGGATCTAGCGGACCAAAGGGAGCAGTACTTC
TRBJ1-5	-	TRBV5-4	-	CASSFDSNQPQHF	TGTGCCAGCAGCTTCGATAGCAATCAGCCCCAGCATTTC
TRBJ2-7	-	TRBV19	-	CASSIAGDEQYF	TGTGCCAGTAGTATAGCAGGTGACGAGCAGTACTTC
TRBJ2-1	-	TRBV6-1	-	CASSEGGAGRVYSYNEQFF	TGTGCCAGCAGTGAAGGTGGGGCGGGGAGAGTGTACTCCTACAATGAGCAGTTCTTC
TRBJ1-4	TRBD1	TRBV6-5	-	CASSSLRQGASEKLFF	TGTGCCAGCAGTTCCTTAAGACAGGGGGCCTCTGAAAAACTGTTTTTT
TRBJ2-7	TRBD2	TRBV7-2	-	CASSPRLAGSYEQYF	TGTGCCAGCAGCCCCAGACTAGCGGGCTCCTACGAGCAGTACTTC
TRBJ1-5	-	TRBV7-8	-	CASSAYRDNQPQHF	TGTGCCAGCAGCGCCTACAGGGATAATCAGCCCCAGCATTTT
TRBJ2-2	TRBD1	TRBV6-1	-	CASSDRGSTGELFF	TGTGCCAGCAGCGACAGGGGGAGCACCGGGGAGCTGTTTTTT
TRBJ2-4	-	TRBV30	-	CAWSTSAVGIQYF	TGTGCCTGGAGTACCTCAGCGGTGGGCATTCAGTACTTC
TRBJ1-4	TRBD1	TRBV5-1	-	CASSSQGANEKLFF	TGCGCCAGCAGCTCACAGGGGGCGAATGAAAAACTGTTTTTT
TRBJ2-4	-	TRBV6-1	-	CASSERGSRAKNIQYF	TGTGCCAGCAGTGAGAGGGGGAGTAGAGCCAAAAACATTCAGTACTTC
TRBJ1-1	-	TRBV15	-	CATSTGVNTEAFF	TGTGCCACCAGCACAGGGGTGAACACTGAAGCTTTCTTT
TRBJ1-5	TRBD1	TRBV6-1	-	CASRRQGNSNQPQHF	TGTGCCAGCAGAAGACAGGGGAATAGCAATCAGCCCCAGCATTTT
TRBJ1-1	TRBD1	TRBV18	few	CASSQGQGTEAFF	TGTGCCAGCTCACAGGGACAGGGGACTGAAGCTTTCTTT
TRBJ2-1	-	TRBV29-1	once	CSVEVGQNYNEQFF	TGCAGCGTTGAAGTCGGACAGAACTACAATGAGCAGTTCTTC
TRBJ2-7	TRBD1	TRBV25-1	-	CASSGGQGRIGEQYF	TGTGCCAGCAGTGGCGGACAGGGGAGAATTGGCGAGCAGTACTTC
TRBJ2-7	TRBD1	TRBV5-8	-	CASSHNRDRAQRNYEQYF	TGTGCCAGCAGCCACAACCGGGACAGGGCTCAAAGGAACTACGAGCAGTACTTC
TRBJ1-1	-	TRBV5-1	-	CASSRQEQMNTEAFF	TGCGCCAGCAGCCGACAGGAACAAATGAACACTGAAGCTTTCTTT
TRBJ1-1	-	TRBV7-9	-	CASSLVPTVSTEAFF	TGTGCCAGCAGCTTAGTCCCCACAGTATCCACTGAAGCTTTCTTT
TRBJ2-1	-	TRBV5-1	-	CASSRGSPSYNEQFF	TGCGCCAGCAGTCGCGGGTCTCCCTCCTACAATGAGCAGTTCTTC
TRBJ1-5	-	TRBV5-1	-	CASSPEGVSSNQPQHF	TGCGCCAGCAGCCCTGAGGGGGTTTCTAGCAATCAGCCCCAGCATTTT
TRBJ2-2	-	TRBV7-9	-	CASSWDTNTGELFF	TGTGCCAGCAGCTGGGACACTAACACCGGGGAGCTGTTTTTT
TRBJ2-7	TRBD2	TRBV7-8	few	CASSLTSGSSYEQYF	TGTGCCAGCAGCCTAACTAGCGGGAGCTCCTACGAGCAGTACTTC
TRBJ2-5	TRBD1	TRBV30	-	CAWRGQGGQETQYF	TGTGCCTGGAGGGGACAGGGGGGTCAAGAGACCCAGTACTTC
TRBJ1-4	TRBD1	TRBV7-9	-	CASSSLDRENEKLFF	TGTGCCAGCAGCTCCCTGGACAGGGAAAATGAAAAACTGTTTTTT
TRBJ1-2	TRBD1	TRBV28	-	CASSLPGQGPNYGYTF	TGTGCCAGCAGTTTACCGGGACAGGGGCCTAACTATGGCTACACCTTC
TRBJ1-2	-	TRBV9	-	CASSADRKRNGYTF	TGTGCCAGCAGCGCCGACAGGAAACGAAATGGCTACACCTTC
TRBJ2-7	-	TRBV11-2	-	CASSLGPQGYEQYF	TGTGCCAGCAGCTTAGGGCCCCAGGGGTACGAGCAGTACTTC
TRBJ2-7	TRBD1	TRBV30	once	CAWNGGTGDYEQYF	TGTGCCTGGAATGGAGGGACAGGGGACTACGAGCAGTACTTC
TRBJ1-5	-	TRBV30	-	CAWSQGVRSSNQPQHF	TGTGCCTGGAGCCAGGGCGTGAGGAGTAGCAATCAGCCCCAGCATTTT
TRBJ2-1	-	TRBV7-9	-	CSLGGQEYTTVYNEQFF	TGTTCCCTTGGAGGTCAGGAGTATACCACCGTATACAATGAGCAGTTCTTC
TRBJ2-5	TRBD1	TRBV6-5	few	CASSYEGAGETQYF	TGTGCCAGCAGTTACGAGGGGGCTGGAGAGACCCAGTACTTC
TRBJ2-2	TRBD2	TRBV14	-	CASSLYRGRGDTGELFF	TGTGCCAGCAGCCTCTACCGCGGGAGAGGAGACACCGGGGAGCTGTTTTTT